This T cell receptor (beta chain) was recovered during a study of CXCR3-negative and CXCR3-positive naive CD8 T cells. Per CD8+ T cell subset, triplicate sorts of some 280,000 cells each were done. On this clonotype: Its matching antigen is unknown.

This CDR3 is built from 17 residues. The V gene's germline CDR1 is SGHTA and CDR2 FQGTGA. Study-level points and caveats: Memory cells diverged, while naive CXCR3-positive and CXCR3-negative cells had similar TRBV-TRBJ usage. When CXCR3-positive naive cells were set against CXCR3-negative naive cells, the former had more hydrophobic TRB CDR3s.

Researchers prepared the TRB cDNA libraries using 5' RACE with UMI labels. TCRdb re-called the 5' RACE reads and catalogs CDR3 proteins one per entry, DNA excluded. There are under 85,000 distinct CDR3 sequences in the sample, with roughly 1.5% held by the top ten. This TCR was sampled from a human donor in good health. Some clones in this sample may be carry-over from other donors' samples. This sequence joins TRBV7-3 and TRBJ2-1; the D call from TCRdb, TRBD1, cannot be confirmed without DNA. Material: naive CXCR3- CD8+ T cells from blood. Subset meaning: CD45RO-CCR7+CD27+CD95- naive CD8+ T cells lacking CXCR3 (TNR3-). CDR3 sequence reads: CASSLGTGEMAYNEQFF.